This paragraph reports one T cell receptor beta chain. Its antigen is undetermined. Profiling relied on immunoSEQ multiplex PCR, and the TCRdb table lists in-frame clones only, not all of them. This sample carries tens of thousands of clones, about four fifths of them seen once, and the ten largest clones take 1%. Sampling of blood occurred at baseline, cycle 4 day 1, and cycle 7 day 1. The germline V gene encodes CDR1 SGHAT and CDR2 FQNNGV. V shed 1 base, J shed 0 bases, and the junction held 3 bases outside the gene matches. The CDR3 totals 16 residues. The data were obtained in a study of OX40 agonist ivuxolimab in advanced cancers. Across the whole study: Ivuxolimab doses were 0.01, 0.1, 0.3, 1.5, 3 or 10 mg/kg every 2 weeks.

Whole-study findings and limits: It was not determined which antigens were specifically recognized by the peripheral T cells that had undergone clonal expansion.

The TCR sequence derives from an adult with an advanced solid tumor such as melanoma, head and neck, liver or kidney cancer. The sequenced sample was CD4+ or CD8+ T cells sorted from blood, obtained in a trial of the OX40 agonist ivuxolimab. This chain uses TRBV11-2 with TRBJ2-1; 7 bases fit TRBD2. The CDR3 spells CASSLAGGSSYNEQFF. CDR3 coding DNA: TGTGCCAGCAGCTTAGCGGGCGGGAGCTCCTACAATGAGCAGTTCTTC.